This T cell receptor beta chain was profiled in a study of blood T cells in healthy people across ages. Points from the study as a whole: Researchers said unsorted PBMCs prevented a conclusive naive versus antigen-experienced comparison. Long-lived donors carried more naive CD4+ cells and greater diversity than aged donors.

The authors drew approximately 9 milliliters of peripheral blood from each donor. The authors isolated at least 6.5 million PBMCs per sample. Points on this clonotype: Antigen specificity is unknown.

Alongside a J-beta primer mix, a sample-barcoded 5' primer served in a second PCR lasting about 6 to 11 cycles. Using its own MiXCR run on the 5' RACE reads, TCRdb lists one record per CDR3 protein. The sample lists 650,000 to 950,000 distinct CDR3 sequences, roughly 44% occurring once. The clonotype comes from a man aged 60-69 years in good health. Sequenced material: blood.

This CDR3 reads CSVVPDRTSNYGYTF. DNA for the CDR3: TGCAGCGTTGTGCCAGACAGGACCTCTAACTATGGCTACACCTTC. The rearrangement uses TRBV29-1 and TRBJ1-2; tentative D call: TRBD1 (6 bases). Germline V CDR1 and CDR2: SQVTM, ANQGSEA. CDR3 size: 15 residues. Trimming shortened V by 4 bases and J by 0 bases, and 15 bases separated the two germline ends.